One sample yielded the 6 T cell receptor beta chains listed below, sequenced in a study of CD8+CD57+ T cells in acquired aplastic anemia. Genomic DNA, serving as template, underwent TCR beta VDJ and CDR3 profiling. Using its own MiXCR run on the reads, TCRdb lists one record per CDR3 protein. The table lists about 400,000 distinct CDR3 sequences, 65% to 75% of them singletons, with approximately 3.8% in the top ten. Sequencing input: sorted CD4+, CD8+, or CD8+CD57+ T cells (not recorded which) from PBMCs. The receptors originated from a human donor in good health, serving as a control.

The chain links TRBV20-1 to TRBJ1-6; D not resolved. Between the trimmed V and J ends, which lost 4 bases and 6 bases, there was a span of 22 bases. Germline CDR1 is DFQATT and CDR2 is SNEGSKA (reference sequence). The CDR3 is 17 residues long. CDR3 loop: CSAKGGESSLFNSPLHF. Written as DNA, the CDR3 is TGCAGTGCTAAGGGCGGGGAGAGCAGCCTTTTTAATTCACCCCTCCACTTT.

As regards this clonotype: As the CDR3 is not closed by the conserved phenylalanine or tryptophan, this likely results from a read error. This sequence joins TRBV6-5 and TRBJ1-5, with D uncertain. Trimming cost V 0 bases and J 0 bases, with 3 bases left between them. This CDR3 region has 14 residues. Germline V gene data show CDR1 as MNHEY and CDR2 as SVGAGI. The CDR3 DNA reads TGTGCCAGCAGTTACTCCGTTAGCAATCAGCCCCAGCATCTT. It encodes CASSYSVSNQPQHL.

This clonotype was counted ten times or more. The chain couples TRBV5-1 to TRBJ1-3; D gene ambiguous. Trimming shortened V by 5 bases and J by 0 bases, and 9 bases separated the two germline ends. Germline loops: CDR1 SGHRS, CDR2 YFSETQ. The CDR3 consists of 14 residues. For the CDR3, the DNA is TGCGCCAGCAGACTCGAGAGCTCTGGAAACACCATATATTTT. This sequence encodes CASRLESSGNTIYF.

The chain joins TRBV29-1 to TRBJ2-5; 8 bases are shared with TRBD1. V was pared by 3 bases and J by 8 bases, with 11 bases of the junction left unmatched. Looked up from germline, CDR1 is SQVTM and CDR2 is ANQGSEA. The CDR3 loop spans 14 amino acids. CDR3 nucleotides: TGCAGCGTTGAGACAGGGGACGTAGGCGACACCCAGTACTTC. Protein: CSVETGDVGDTQYF.

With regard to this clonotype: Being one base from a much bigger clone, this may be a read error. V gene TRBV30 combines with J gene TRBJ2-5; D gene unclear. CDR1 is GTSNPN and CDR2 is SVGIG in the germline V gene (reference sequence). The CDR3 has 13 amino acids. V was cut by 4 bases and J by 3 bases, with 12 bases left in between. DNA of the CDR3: TGTGCCTGGATGAGGTCCAGAAAAGAGACCCAGTACTTC. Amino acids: CAWMRSRKETQYF.

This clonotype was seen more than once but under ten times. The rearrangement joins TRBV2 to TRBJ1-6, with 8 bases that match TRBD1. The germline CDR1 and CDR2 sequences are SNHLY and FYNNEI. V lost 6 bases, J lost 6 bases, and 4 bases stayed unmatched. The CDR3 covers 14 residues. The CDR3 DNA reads TGTGCCAGCAGACGGACAGGGACTAATTCACCCCTCCACTTT. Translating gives CASRRTGTNSPLHF.